This T cell receptor beta chain was identified in a study of T cell repertoires in cytomegalovirus infection. The length of the CDR3 is 12 residues. The V gene lost 0 bases and the J gene lost 9 bases, with 6 bases spanning the gap. The germline V gene encodes CDR1 MGHRA and CDR2 YSYEKL. MiXCR, run by TCRdb on the reads, gives a single entry per CDR3 protein. The data hold hundreds of thousands of distinct CDR3 sequences, with roughly 30% observed a single time. This clonotype has ten or more counts. Its target is unknown. V and J are TRBV4-1 and TRBJ2-1; no clear D gene. The sequence was obtained from a human donor in good health (CMV status not recorded). Some clones in this sample may be carry-over from other donors' samples. The sample here was cultured CD8+ T cells from PBMCs, taken from culture after CMV antigen stimulation. Here the CDR3 DNA reads TGCGCCAGCAGCCAAGAAGTGAGTGAGCAGTTCTTC. It encodes CASSQEVSEQFF.